The 12 T cell receptor beta chains in this list originate from one sample, sequenced in a study of metastatic and nonmetastatic thyroid tumors (TCRdb year 2020). No patient had received any treatment before thyroid surgery. Libraries were prepared through PCR. This sample was sequenced with an Illumina HiSeq 4000. TCRdb's own reprocessing of the public reads used fastp at Q25 and MiXCR and kept productive beta chains. Present in this sample are about 92,000 clones, under 15% of which were seen just once. Around 3.3% of the sample belongs to the ten largest clones. Sequenced material: blood. The source of these receptors is a female donor with papillary thyroid cancer or a benign thyroid nodule (not recorded which). Some clones in this sample may be carry-over from other donors' samples.

This clone was observed at least ten times. The chain uses TRBV2 and TRBJ1-6; D not resolved. Germline lookup yields CDR1 SNHLY and CDR2 FYNNEI. The CDR3 is made up of 19 amino acids. Deletions cut 6 bases from V and 6 bases from J, with 27 bases between. The CDR3 sequence is CASSVTIRAWFSSNSPLHF. For the CDR3, the DNA is TGTGCCAGCAGCGTAACGATTCGGGCCTGGTTCAGTAGTAATTCACCCCTCCACTTT.

The sample holds a few counts of this clone. The chain combines TRBV6-1 with TRBJ2-7; a weak D match, TRBD1 (6 bases). The germline V gene encodes CDR1 MNHNS and CDR2 SASEGT. The CDR3 length is 14 residues. CDR3 coding DNA: TGTTCCACCGGACAGTGGCCGGGACCTCGGGAGCAGTACTTC. Translating gives CSTGQWPGPREQYF.

This clone was recorded at least ten times. The junction departs from the called germline gene at one end, perhaps through a read error. V usage is TRBV7-7 and J usage is TRBJ2-5, with D possibly TRBD2 on 5 matching bases. In germline, CDR1 is SSHAT, CDR2 FNYEAQ (reference sequence). The CDR3 length is 14 residues. The CDR3 bases are TGTGCTAGCAGCTTAGGAGGCACCCAAGAGACCCAGTACTTC. Translating gives CASSLGGTQETQYF.

This clone has at least ten counts. The genes are TRBV29-1 and TRBJ2-7; perhaps TRBD1 as D (6 bases). V lost 0 bases, J lost 4 bases, and 10 bases lay in between. The germline CDR1 and CDR2 sequences are SQVTM and ANQGSEA. This CDR3 has 13 residues. CDR3 in DNA: TGCAGCGTTGAAGACGTCAGGGGTTACGAGCAGTACTTC. Its protein is CSVEDVRGYEQYF.

This clone was seen many times. V gene TRBV27 combines with J gene TRBJ2-7, with 7 bases aligning to TRBD1. The CDR3 has 15 residues. CDR1 is MNHEY, CDR2 SMNVEV, per germline (reference sequence). The J segment lost 3 bases and the V segment lost 4 bases, leaving 9 bases of the junction unmatched. The CDR3, as DNA: TGTGCCAGCAGTTCCACCGGGACAGATATCTACGAGCAGTACTTC. Amino acids: CASSSTGTDIYEQYF.

This clone was counted many times. Other DNA sequences within the sample encode an identical CDR3. The rearrangement joins TRBV28 to TRBJ2-3; possibly TRBD2 for D (7 bases). With 5 bases removed from V and 0 bases from J, the gap between germline ends came to 21 bases. The CDR3 runs to 18 residues. The germline V gene has CDR1 MDHEN and CDR2 SYDVKM. The CDR3 DNA follows: TGTGCCAGCAGTCCTACCGTAGGGGGGGAGGGTAGCACAGATACGCAGTATTTT. It encodes CASSPTVGGEGSTDTQYF.

Comments on this clone: A much larger clone is a single base away; this may be a read error. The chain combines TRBV4-1 with TRBJ1-1, with a tentative D call TRBD1 (5 bases). Trimming shortened V by 3 bases and J by 8 bases, and 22 bases separated the two germline ends. This CDR3 is 16 amino acids long. The germline gives CDR1 MGHRA, CDR2 YSYEKL. The CDR3 sequence: CASSHPGGWTASEAFF. CDR3 DNA: TGCGCCAGCAGCCACCCCGGGGGATGGACCGCGAGCGAAGCTTTCTTT.

This clone has a count of ten or more. This chain connects TRBV19 to TRBJ1-6; D unclear. CDR1 and CDR2 from the germline V gene are LNHDA and SQIVND (reference sequence). The CDR3 length is 15 residues. Trimming cost V 1 base and J 8 bases, with 12 bases left between them. The CDR3 loop is CASSIVAQRHSPLHF. CDR3 coding DNA: TGTGCCAGTAGTATAGTAGCCCAGCGGCATTCACCCCTCCACTTT.

This clone was counted ten times or more. This sample also contains other DNA sequences that code for the same CDR3. The chain uses TRBV6-1 and TRBJ2-2; the match to TRBD1 covers 11 bases. Trimming took 8 bases from V and 6 from J; bases not matched to a gene: 14. Looked up from germline, CDR1 is MNHNS and CDR2 is SASEGT. The CDR3 extends over 17 amino acids. The CDR3, as DNA: TGTGCCAGCTGCCGGCGTGGGGGACAGGGGGTACCCGGGGAGCTGTTTTTT. Residues: CASCRRGGQGVPGELFF.

This clone came up many times. This rearrangement joins TRBV5-5 to TRBJ1-2; D gene uncertain. Looked up from germline, CDR1 is SGHKS and CDR2 is YYEKEE (reference sequence). The V end lost 4 bases, the J end lost 2 bases, and 9 bases lay between the germline ends. CDR3 length equals 13 residues. The CDR3 DNA sequence: TGTGCCAGCAGCCCAGACGGGAACTATGGCTACACCTTC. Protein sequence: CASSPDGNYGYTF.

The J gene is TRBJ2-1, the V gene TRBV28, with 8 bases identical to TRBD2. J gave up 4 bases and V 4 bases, and 18 bases lay outside the gene matches. The CDR3 consists of 19 residues. CDR1 and CDR2 (germline): MDHEN, SYDVKM. The CDR3 DNA follows: TGTGCCAGCAGTTCGACATTCCTCGGGGGGGGGTCCCTTTACAATGAGCAGTTCTTC. Translation gives CASSSTFLGGGSLYNEQFF.

This clone was counted at least ten times. V is TRBV5-1 and J is TRBJ1-1; a weak D match, TRBD1 (6 bases). With 4 bases removed from V and 0 bases from J, the gap between germline ends came to 13 bases. The germline gives CDR1 SGHRS, CDR2 YFSETQ. The CDR3 has 15 amino acids. The CDR3 DNA follows: TGCGCCAGCAGCCCAGGGGACCGTATGAACACTGAAGCTTTCTTT. This gives the protein CASSPGDRMNTEAFF.